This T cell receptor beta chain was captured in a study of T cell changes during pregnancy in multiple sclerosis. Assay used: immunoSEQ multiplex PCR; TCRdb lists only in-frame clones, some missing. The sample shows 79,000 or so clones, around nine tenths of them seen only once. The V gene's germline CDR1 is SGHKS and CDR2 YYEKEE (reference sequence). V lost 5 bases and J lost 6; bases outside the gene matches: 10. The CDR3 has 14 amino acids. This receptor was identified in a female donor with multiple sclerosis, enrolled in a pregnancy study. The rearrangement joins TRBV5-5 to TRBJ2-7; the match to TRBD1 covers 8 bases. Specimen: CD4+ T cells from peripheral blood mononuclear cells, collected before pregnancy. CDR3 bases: TGTGCCAGCAGGCAACCGGGACAGGACGGCGAGCAGTACTTC. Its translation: CASRQPGQDGEQYF.